One and the same sample provided the 8 T cell receptor beta chains below, sequenced in a study of technical replicates of blood from a handful of donors. TCRdb's copy holds only in-frame clones and misses some; the assay was immunoSEQ multiplex PCR. Of around 76,000 clones in the sample, over 85% were seen once. Sequencing was done on a sample of T cells isolated from PBMCs. Receptors originate from a human donor in good health.

CDR3 residues: CASGSGYSNQPQHF. Written as DNA, the CDR3 is TGTGCCAGCGGGAGCGGCTATAGCAATCAGCCCCAGCATTTT. The chain employs TRBV5-5 and TRBJ1-5, with D uncertain. The CDR3 contains 14 residues. Germline CDR1 reads SGHKS; CDR2 reads YYEKEE (reference sequence). Trimming shortened V by 7 bases and J by 0 bases, and 11 bases separated the two germline ends.

This sequence joins TRBV7-9 and TRBJ2-1, with D possibly matching TRBD2 (5 bases). This CDR3 contains 14 residues. Germline V lookup: CDR1 SEHNR, CDR2 FQNEAQ (reference sequence). V lost 5 bases to trimming and J lost 4 bases, with 12 bases between them. CDR3 DNA: TGTGCCAGCAGCATCAGCGGAGGATACAATGAGCAGTTCTTC. Encoded protein: CASSISGGYNEQFF.

The gene calls are TRBV7-9 and TRBJ2-7; 8 positions match TRBD2. From germline, CDR1 is SEHNR and CDR2 FQNEAQ (reference sequence). The CDR3 runs 14 residues. V lost 6 bases to trimming and J lost 6 bases; unmatched junction nucleotides: 10. Written as DNA, the CDR3 is TGTGCCAGCAGTGAGGAGCGGGAGATAACCGAGCAGTACTTC. Translating gives CASSEEREITEQYF.

This chain links TRBV25-1 with TRBJ1-2, with D maybe TRBD1 (5 bases). The CDR3 runs to 13 residues. Trimming pared 5 bases from V and 3 bases from J, leaving 10 bases between. The germline gives CDR1 MGHDK, CDR2 SYGVNS. CDR3 loop: CASSRDSYYGYTF. Written as DNA, the CDR3 is TGTGCCAGCAGTCGGGACTCTTACTATGGCTACACCTTC.

This clone was seen a single time. The chain carries TRBV2 and TRBJ2-7; TRBD1 aligns across 8 bases. This CDR3 comprises 14 residues. J gave up 4 bases and V 3 bases, and 5 bases lay outside the gene matches. Germline CDR1 SNHLY, CDR2 FYNNEI. The CDR3 coding sequence is TGTGCCAGCAGTGATAGGACAGGGCGATACGAGCAGTACTTC. Translated: CASSDRTGRYEQYF. The full variable domain, in which reference TRBV2 and TRBJ2-7 provide the parts outside the CDR3, is EPEVTQTPSHQVTQMGQEVILRCVPISNHLYFYWYRQILGQKVEFLVSFYNNEISEKSEIFDDQFSVERPDGSNFTLKIRSTKLEDSAMYFCASSDRTGRYEQYFGPGTRLTVT.

This clone was found once. V gene TRBV7-3 combines with J gene TRBJ2-2, with no clear D. The CDR3 consists of 15 residues. Germline assignment: CDR1 SGHTA and CDR2 FQGTGA. Trimming removed 5 bases at V and 0 bases at J, with 10 bases between. CDR3 sequence (DNA): TGTGCCAGCAGCCCCGCGCCGGCGAACACCGGGGAGCTGTTTTTT. It specifies CASSPAPANTGELFF.

J is TRBJ2-7 and V is TRBV28; D is ambiguous. CDR3 length: 11 amino acids. Germline lookup yields CDR1 MDHEN and CDR2 SYDVKM. V dropped 2 bases and J dropped 6 bases, with 5 bases sitting between them. The CDR3 is CASSLPGEQYF. In nucleotides, the CDR3 is TGTGCCAGCAGTTTACCGGGCGAGCAGTACTTC.

V is TRBV9 and J is TRBJ1-5; D perhaps matches TRBD1 (5 bases). Germline V gene lookup returns CDR1 SGDLS and CDR2 YYNGEE. The ends were cut back, 5 bases at V and 0 bases at J, with 9 bases in the middle. The CDR3 length is 14 residues. CDR3 region: CASSTGHSNQPQHF. The CDR3 DNA follows: TGTGCCAGCAGTACAGGCCATAGCAATCAGCCCCAGCATTTT.